The T cell receptor beta chain under discussion was sequenced for a study of read filtering for tumor transcriptome and immune sequencing. The study, taken as a whole, reports: Roughly 82% of IR-seq clonotypes had a single read, yet these held roughly 3.3% of reads.

This library used roughly 400 ng RNA and molecular barcoded adaptors spanning alpha/delta and beta/gamma chains. Each CDR3 protein gets one entry after TCRdb re-called the reads with MiXCR. The table includes approximately 93,000 distinct CDR3 sequences, about a fifth detected once. Details on this clonotype: Its antigen is not identified. A clone one base away is much larger, so this may be a read error.

V lost 11 bases, J lost 5 bases, and 17 bases lay in between. The CDR3 length is 13 residues. Germline values: CDR1 SNHLY, CDR2 FYNNEI. The source material was a population of CD138-negative cells sorted from bone marrow. The clonotype was recovered from a donor aged 40 or older with multiple myeloma. The V and J genes are TRBV2 and TRBJ2-3; D possibly corresponds to TRBD1 (5 bases). The CDR3 bases are TGTGCCGCCCAGTCAGGGATCGGAGATACGCAGTATTTT. As protein: CAAQSGIGDTQYF.